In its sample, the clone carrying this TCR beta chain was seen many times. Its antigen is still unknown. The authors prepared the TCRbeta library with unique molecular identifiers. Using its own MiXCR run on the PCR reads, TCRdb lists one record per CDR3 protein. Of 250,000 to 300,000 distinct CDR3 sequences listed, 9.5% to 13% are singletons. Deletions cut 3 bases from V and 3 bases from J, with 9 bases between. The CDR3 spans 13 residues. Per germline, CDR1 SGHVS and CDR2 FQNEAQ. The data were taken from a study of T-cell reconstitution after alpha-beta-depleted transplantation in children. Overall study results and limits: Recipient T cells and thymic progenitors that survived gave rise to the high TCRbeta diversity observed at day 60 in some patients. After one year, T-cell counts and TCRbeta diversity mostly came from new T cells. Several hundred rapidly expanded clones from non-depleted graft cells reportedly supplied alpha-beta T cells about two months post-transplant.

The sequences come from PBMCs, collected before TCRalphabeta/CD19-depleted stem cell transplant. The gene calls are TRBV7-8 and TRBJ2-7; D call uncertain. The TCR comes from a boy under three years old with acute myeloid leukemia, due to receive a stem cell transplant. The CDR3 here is CASSLSQSYEQYF. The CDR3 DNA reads TGTGCCAGCAGCTTGTCCCAGAGCTACGAGCAGTACTTC.